These 24 T cell receptor beta chains originate from one sample sequenced in a study of T cells expressing NK-cell markers. TCRdb re-called the 5' RACE reads and shows each CDR3 protein once, DNA omitted. The sample table includes about 160,000 distinct CDR3 sequences. Input material: blood T cells: a sorted CD56 or NKG2C T cell subset, CD4+ or CD8+ T cells, or bulk PBMC T cells (not recorded which). These receptor sequences come from a woman aged 18 to 69 in good health.

The chain links TRBV6-1 to TRBJ1-1. Germline CDR1 and CDR2: MNHNS and SASEGT. The CDR3 runs 14 residues. CDR3 in amino acids: CASRRGLTNTEAFF.

The chain combines TRBV5-1 with TRBJ1-3. Germline-derived CDR1 and CDR2 are SGHRS and YFSETQ. This CDR3 has 16 residues. This chain's CDR3 is CASSLGPQGSGNTIYF.

J is TRBJ1-1 and V is TRBV27; TCRdb's D call, TRBD1, is unchecked because there is no DNA. The CDR3 totals 14 residues. Germline V CDR1 and CDR2: MNHEY, SMNVEV (reference sequence). The CDR3 region is CASSADRGLAEAFF.

The rearrangement links TRBV30 to TRBJ1-5. The length of the CDR3 is 14 residues. Germline CDR1 GTSNPN, CDR2 SVGIG (reference sequence). Here the CDR3 reads CAWSGQTSNQPQHF.

The J gene is TRBJ2-1, the V gene TRBV7-8; the TCRdb call, TRBD2, lacks DNA for checking. This CDR3 has 13 amino acids. Germline-derived CDR1 and CDR2 are SGHVS and FQNEAQ. CDR3 loop: CASTGLGDGEQFF.

The V and J genes are TRBV9 and TRBJ1-3. CDR1 and CDR2 from the germline V gene are SGDLS and YYNGEE. The CDR3 sequence is 17 residues long. The CDR3 here is CASSVSLTVHSGNTIYF.

The chain employs TRBV13 and TRBJ2-5. Looked up from germline, CDR1 is PRHDT and CDR2 is FYEKMQ (reference sequence). CDR3 size: 16 residues. CDR3 amino acids: CASSRRRGSSGETQYF.

This chain connects TRBV10-3 to TRBJ1-2. The CDR3 runs to 13 residues. Germline V gene data show CDR1 as ENHRY and CDR2 as SYGVKD. This CDR3 is CAISEGQSYGYTF.

The chain links TRBV5-1 to TRBJ1-4. Germline assignment: CDR1 SGHRS and CDR2 YFSETQ. The CDR3 length is 15 residues. CDR3: CASSLEGSANEKLFF.

V and J are TRBV7-8 and TRBJ1-6. This CDR3 has 16 residues. Germline CDR1 is SGHVS and CDR2 is FQNEAQ. The CDR3 reads CASSLYRGEVVSPLHF.

CDR3 sequence: CASSYSAWITEAFF. The chain joins TRBV6-5 to TRBJ1-1. CDR1 is MNHEY, CDR2 SVGAGI, per germline. The CDR3 covers 14 residues.

The chain uses TRBV5-1 and TRBJ2-1; TCRdb names TRBD2, which stays unverified in the absence of DNA. The CDR3 has 13 residues. Germline lookup yields CDR1 SGHRS and CDR2 YFSETQ. CDR3 loop: CASTPGGRGEQFF.

The chain carries TRBV27 and TRBJ1-1; TCRdb calls TRBD1, which cannot be checked without DNA. CDR3 length equals 13 residues. Germline CDR1 and CDR2: MNHEY and SMNVEV (reference sequence). The CDR3 is CASSLAWGTEAFF.

This sequence joins TRBV7-6 and TRBJ2-1; the D call of TRBD2 rests on TCRdb alone, since no DNA is present to check it. CDR3 length equals 16 residues. Germline assignment: CDR1 SGHVS and CDR2 FNYEAQ. CDR3 region: CASSLVVLAGDNEQFF.

The chain joins TRBV20-1 to TRBJ1-2. Germline V gives CDR1 DFQATT, CDR2 SNEGSKA (reference sequence). The CDR3 consists of 14 residues. The CDR3 sequence is CSARLSSQGDGYTF.

The gene calls are TRBV20-1 and TRBJ1-1; with no DNA, the TCRdb D assignment of TRBD1 cannot be verified. In germline, CDR1 is DFQATT, CDR2 SNEGSKA (reference sequence). This CDR3 region has 15 residues. The CDR3 sequence: CSAEVRTGREVVAFF.

The chain's CDR3 is CASSRQSGQETQYF. V and J are TRBV7-2 and TRBJ2-5; TCRdb's assignment of TRBD2 cannot be checked, as there is no DNA. Germline V gene data show CDR1 as SGHTA and CDR2 as FQGNSA. The CDR3 extends over 14 amino acids.

The chain recombines TRBV5-6 with TRBJ1-5; TCRdb reports TRBD1, a call that lacks DNA to check it against. The CDR3 contains 14 residues. Germline V gives CDR1 SGHDT, CDR2 YYEEEE. The CDR3 spells CASSTLTGDQPQHF.

This chain connects TRBV12-5 to TRBJ1-2; with no DNA, the TCRdb D assignment of TRBD1 cannot be verified. Germline V CDR1 and CDR2: LGHNT, FRNRAP. CDR3 length equals 15 residues. The CDR3 sequence: CASGLILDRGGGYTF.

The chain joins TRBV4-1 to TRBJ2-1; TCRdb's D call of TRBD1 is untestable without DNA. Germline V gene data show CDR1 as MGHRA and CDR2 as YSYEKL. The CDR3 is made up of 13 amino acids. The CDR3 is CASSQQGTDEQFF.

The rearrangement joins TRBV20-1 to TRBJ2-1; the TRBD2 assignment by TCRdb is unverifiable without DNA. Germline lookup yields CDR1 DFQATT and CDR2 SNEGSKA (reference sequence). The CDR3 is 17 amino acids. The CDR3 protein is CSAPGLAGGGYFSEQFF.

V usage is TRBV4-2 and J usage is TRBJ2-7; TCRdb calls TRBD1, which cannot be checked without DNA. The CDR3 totals 17 residues. From germline, CDR1 is LGHNA and CDR2 YNFKEQ. CDR3 protein: CASSQVAWGQASYEQYF.

The chain combines TRBV5-1 with TRBJ2-1; TCRdb's assignment of TRBD1 cannot be checked, as there is no DNA. In germline, CDR1 is SGHRS, CDR2 YFSETQ. The length of the CDR3 is 15 residues. The CDR3 here is CASSFPGQGDNEQFF.

The chain recombines TRBV12-3 or TRBV12-4 with TRBJ2-5; absent DNA, TCRdb's TRBD2 call cannot be checked. This CDR3 spans 15 amino acids. This CDR3 is CASSWGSGRVETQYF.